The clone carrying this T cell receptor beta chain was seen only a few times. Antigen specificity is unknown. The trim removed 5 bases at V and 6 bases at J, leaving 4 bases unmatched. Germline V gene data show CDR1 as SGHTA and CDR2 as FQGNSA. The CDR3 runs to 15 residues. The sample originates from a study of T-cell memory formation after mild COVID-19. TCRdb recomputed calls from the 5' RACE reads with MiXCR, one row per CDR3 protein. The top ten hold more than 0.95% of the sample, which has about 55,000 distinct CDR3 sequences, over 7.5% seen once. General study points: Memory cells collected pre-infection included some clones that later responded, suggesting cross-reactive memory joined.

Specimen: PBMCs or a T cell subset sorted from them (not recorded which). The V and J genes are TRBV7-2 and TRBJ1-6; 10 bases fit TRBD1. This receptor was obtained from a man younger than 35 who had mild COVID-19 (a few samples of this study predate the infection). Cell type and time point are not known. The CDR3 sequence is CASSMGQGINSPLHF. In DNA, the CDR3 is TGTGCCAGCAGCATGGGACAGGGGATTAATTCACCCCTCCACTTT.